The source of this T cell receptor beta chain is a study of control samples from healthy donors and cancer patients. Method: immunoSEQ multiplex PCR; TCRdb's copy keeps in-frame clones and lacks some. The data contain 65,000 to 95,000 clones, roughly 86% of them singletons. This CDR3 is 16 amino acids long. V dropped 0 bases and J dropped 5; count of bases not matched to a gene: 8. Germline CDR1 and CDR2: GTSNPN and SVGIG (reference sequence). The chain recombines TRBV30 with TRBJ2-1, with 9 nucleotides matching TRBD2. Specimen: blood. This TCR came from a man over 45 in good health. CDR3 coding DNA: TGTGCCTGGAGTGTACGGGGTAGCGGGAGTCACAATGAGCAGTTCTTC. Protein sequence: CAWSVRGSGSHNEQFF.